A single sample is the source of the 31 T cell receptor beta chains below, sequenced in a study of shared clonotypes between healthy human individuals. TCRdb keeps only in-frame clones here, not all; method: immunoSEQ multiplex PCR. This repertoire shows approximately 2.5 million clones, around 90% found once; its top ten account for 0.13% to 0.15%. Sequenced material: naive CD4+ T cells sorted from blood. Subset denoted: CD45RA+ positively selected. These receptors came from a man younger than 35 in good health.

Concerning this clone itself: Additional DNA sequences in this sample encode the identical CDR3. The chain is built from TRBV18 and TRBJ2-7; 11 positions agree with TRBD1. V was clipped by 3 bases and J by 3 bases; unmatched bases: 1. The CDR3 is made up of 14 amino acids. The germline gives CDR1 KGHSH, CDR2 LQKENI. The CDR3 DNA reads as TGTGCCAGCTCACCCGGGACAGGGGGCTACGAGCAGTACTTC. The encoded protein is CASSPGTGGYEQYF.

This sequence joins TRBV6-6 and TRBJ2-3; 8 nucleotides match TRBD1. The length of the CDR3 is 14 residues. J was trimmed by 3 bases and V by 5 bases; bases with no gene match: 4. Looked up from germline, CDR1 is MNHNY and CDR2 is SVGAGI (reference sequence). The chain's CDR3 is CASSGQGWTDTQYF. The CDR3 region has the DNA TGTGCCAGCAGTGGACAGGGTTGGACAGATACGCAGTATTTT.

Here the CDR3 DNA reads TGTGCCAGCACCCGGAGGGCTGGAAACACCATATATTTT. Residues: CASTRRAGNTIYF. This chain links TRBV5-6 with TRBJ1-3; D is unresolved. Germline loops: CDR1 SGHDT, CDR2 YYEEEE. There are 13 residues in the CDR3. V lost 6 bases and J 2 bases, leaving 9 bases between the germline ends.

The gene calls are TRBV28 and TRBJ1-4, with a possible D match to TRBD1 (5 bases). The CDR3 runs 15 residues. Trimming took off 4 bases at V and 0 bases at J, with 9 bases between the two ends. Germline V gives CDR1 MDHEN, CDR2 SYDVKM. CDR3 amino acids: CASSSRTPTNEKLFF. The DNA for the CDR3 is TGTGCCAGCAGTTCCAGGACACCAACTAATGAAAAACTGTTTTTT.

The CDR3 region has the DNA TGTGCCAGCTCGAGGGAGCTAGCGGGAGGCCGGGTTGAGCAGTTCTTC. Protein: CASSRELAGGRVEQFF. The rearrangement links TRBV18 to TRBJ2-1, with 11 positions matching TRBD2. CDR3 size: 16 residues. CDR1 and CDR2 (germline): KGHSH, LQKENI. V shed 6 bases, J shed 9 bases, and the junction held 13 bases outside the gene matches. The whole variable domain, filled in from reference TRBV18 and TRBJ2-1, reads NAGVMQNPRHLVRRRGQEARLRCSPMKGHSHVYWYRQLPEEGLKFMVYLQKENIIDESGMPKERFSAEFPKEGPSILRIQQVVRGDSAAYFCASSRELAGGRVEQFFGPGTRLTVL.

A single count supports this clone. The V call is TRBV5-8, the J call TRBJ1-4; D is unclear. Trimming removed 0 bases from V and 0 bases from J, with 9 bases in between. The CDR3 extends over 16 amino acids. Looked up from germline, CDR1 is SGHTS and CDR2 is YDEGEE. The CDR3 bases are TGTGCCAGCAGCTTGGGGCGGCAAGCAACTAATGAAAAACTGTTTTTT. This sequence encodes CASSLGRQATNEKLFF. Together with reference TRBV5-8 and TRBJ1-4, the CDR3 gives the full variable domain: EAGVTQSPTHLIKTRGQQATLRCSPISGHTSVYWYQQALGLGLQFLLWYDEGEERNRGNFPPRFSGRQFPNYSSELNVNALELEDSALYLCASSLGRQATNEKLFFGSGTQLSVL.

The chain recombines TRBV6-5 with TRBJ1-4; D gene unclear. Trimming left V 6 bases short and J 8 bases short, with 7 bases between. The CDR3 consists of 11 residues. CDR1 and CDR2 from the germline V gene are MNHEY and SVGAGI. This CDR3 reads CASRAGEKLFF. CDR3 coding DNA: TGTGCCAGCAGGGCTGGGGAAAAACTGTTTTTT.

The rearrangement joins TRBV6-1 to TRBJ2-5, with TRBD1 identical over 9 bases. The CDR3 is 14 residues long. V lost 5 bases to trimming and J lost 5 bases; unmatched junction nucleotides: 6. Germline CDR1 and CDR2: MNHNS and SASEGT. CDR3 in DNA: TGTGCCAGCAGTCCTACAGGGGGCTCCGAGACCCAGTACTTC. This encodes CASSPTGGSETQYF.

The V call is TRBV5-4, the J call TRBJ2-1; TRBD1 matches at 7 bases. Germline lookup yields CDR1 SGHNT and CDR2 YYREEE (reference sequence). V was pared by 3 bases and J by 8 bases, with 5 bases of the junction left unmatched. This CDR3 is built from 13 residues. The CDR3 DNA reads as TGTGCCAGCAGCTACGACAGGGTTGATGAGCAGTTCTTC. Protein product: CASSYDRVDEQFF.

The chain uses TRBV7-6 and TRBJ2-5; perhaps TRBD2 as D (5 bases). TRBJ2-7 matches the DNA end more closely, so the J call is doubtful. Germline CDR1 and CDR2: SGHVS and FNYEAQ. The CDR3 loop spans 15 amino acids. For the CDR3, the DNA is TGTGCCAGCAGCTTAGAGAGCGGCGGTCACTACGAGCAGTACTTC. This codes for CASSLESGGHYEQYF.

This clone occurred a few times. This sequence joins TRBV6-5 and TRBJ2-7; D is uncertain. The CDR3 is made up of 13 amino acids. Deletions cut 5 bases from V and 3 bases from J, with 11 bases between. Germline CDR1 is MNHEY and CDR2 is SVGAGI. CDR3 nucleotides: TGTGCCAGCAGTCCCTTGGCCGTCTACGAGCAGTACTTC. It translates to CASSPLAVYEQYF.

This chain connects TRBV4-1 to TRBJ1-3, with no clear D. V lost 4 bases, J lost 6 bases, and 4 bases lay in between. The CDR3 length is 11 residues. Germline CDR1 MGHRA, CDR2 YSYEKL. The CDR3 coding sequence is TGCGCCAGCAGCCTTGAAAACACCATATATTTT. Its protein product is CASSLENTIYF.

V usage is TRBV5-1 and J usage is TRBJ1-4; D unresolved. Trimming shortened V by 1 base and J by 6 bases, and 13 bases separated the two germline ends. Looked up from germline, CDR1 is SGHRS and CDR2 is YFSETQ. This CDR3 is built from 15 residues. The CDR3 sequence: CASSLRPTPDEKLFF. The DNA of the CDR3 is TGCGCCAGCAGCTTGAGGCCCACGCCGGATGAAAAACTGTTTTTT.

The genes are TRBV28 and TRBJ1-1; unclear D gene. The V end was cut by 1 base, the J end by 5 bases, with 14 bases between. This CDR3 is built from 15 residues. CDR1 is MDHEN, CDR2 SYDVKM, per germline. The CDR3 DNA follows: TGTGCCAGCAGTTTATCGCGTCGGTGGACGACTGAAGCTTTCTTT. This translates into CASSLSRRWTTEAFF.

The J gene is TRBJ2-7, the V gene TRBV6-6; D may be TRBD2 (6 bases). CDR3 size: 13 residues. The germline CDR1 and CDR2 sequences are MNHNY and SVGAGI (reference sequence). Deletions cut 2 bases from V and 3 bases from J, with 8 bases between. CDR3 sequence: CASSYAGLYEQYF. DNA for the CDR3: TGTGCCAGCAGTTACGCGGGACTCTACGAGCAGTACTTC.

The chain uses TRBV5-6 and TRBJ2-7, with 9 bases matching TRBD2. Germline assignment: CDR1 SGHDT and CDR2 YYEEEE. This CDR3 is built from 16 residues. V lost 2 bases and J lost 8; bases outside the gene matches: 14. The CDR3 is CASSFIKTSGDTKQYF. In DNA, the CDR3 is TGTGCCAGCAGCTTTATTAAGACTAGCGGAGATACCAAGCAGTACTTC.

The chain uses TRBV7-2 and TRBJ2-7, with D possibly TRBD2 on 5 matching bases. The CDR3 has 14 amino acids. Trimming stripped 2 bases from V and 3 bases from J, with 11 bases between. Germline CDR1 reads SGHTA; CDR2 reads FQGNSA. CDR3 sequence reads: CASSLRGNNYEQYF. The CDR3 coding sequence is TGTGCCAGCAGCTTACGAGGGAATAACTACGAGCAGTACTTC.

V gene TRBV11-2 combines with J gene TRBJ2-5; 9 nucleotides match TRBD1. Germline V gene data show CDR1 as SGHAT and CDR2 as FQNNGV. The CDR3 length is 16 residues. J was trimmed by 4 bases and V by 3 bases; bases with no gene match: 9. Here the CDR3 DNA reads TGTGCCAGCAGCTTGGGCGGCACAGGGGGCGGAGAGACCCAGTACTTC. Its protein is CASSLGGTGGGETQYF.

The rearrangement joins TRBV9 to TRBJ2-1; TRBD1 agrees at 9 bases. The germline gives CDR1 SGDLS, CDR2 YYNGEE. The CDR3 has 16 amino acids. After removal of 0 bases from V and 4 bases from J, the junction contained 5 bases not matched to a gene. CDR3 sequence reads: CASSVAGTGMYNEQFF. The CDR3 DNA reads TGTGCCAGCAGCGTAGCCGGGACAGGGATGTACAATGAGCAGTTCTTC.

This clone was counted once. This sample also contains other DNA sequences that code for the same CDR3. This chain joins TRBV5-4 and TRBJ2-7; TRBD1 aligns across 7 bases. The germline V gene has CDR1 SGHNT and CDR2 YYREEE (reference sequence). The CDR3 totals 13 residues. The trim removed 4 bases at V and 6 bases at J, leaving 7 bases unmatched. The chain's CDR3 is CASSLRQGSEQYF. The CDR3 coding sequence is TGTGCCAGCAGCCTCAGACAGGGTAGCGAGCAGTACTTC.

This chain uses TRBV11-2 with TRBJ2-2, with 7 bases identical to TRBD2. Germline CDR1 and CDR2: SGHAT and FQNNGV. This CDR3 comprises 12 residues. Trimming at V came to 4 bases and at J to 9 bases, leaving 2 bases not matched to a gene. The chain's CDR3 is CASSSGGRELFF. Here the CDR3 DNA reads TGTGCCAGCAGCTCGGGAGGACGGGAGCTGTTTTTT.

With respect to this clone: The junction does not match germline at one end; this may be a read error. The chain joins TRBV6-5 to TRBJ2-1; unclear D gene. CDR1 and CDR2 (germline): MNHEY, SVGAGI. The length of the CDR3 is 13 residues. The CDR3: CASRKTFPTAELF. For the CDR3, the DNA is TGTGCCAGCAGAAAAACTTTCCCGACTGCCGAGCTCTTC.

V and J are TRBV2 and TRBJ2-7; possibly TRBD2 for D (6 bases). V lost 0 bases and J lost 7, with 13 bases in between. Germline CDR1 is SNHLY and CDR2 is FYNNEI. The CDR3 is 14 amino acids. For the CDR3, the DNA is TGTGCCAGCAGTGAAGCGCTTCGGGGGAGGGAGCAGTACTTC. The encoded protein is CASSEALRGREQYF.

The sample holds a few counts of this clone. The chain employs TRBV12-5 and TRBJ1-5, with D perhaps matching TRBD1 (6 bases). This CDR3 spans 14 amino acids. Per the germline V gene, CDR1 is LGHNT and CDR2 is FRNRAP. V lost 2 bases and J lost 6, with 11 bases in between. CDR3: CASGLIGGAQPQHF. CDR3 DNA sequence: TGTGCTAGTGGTTTGATCGGGGGCGCTCAGCCCCAGCATTTT.

The chain is built from TRBV29-1 and TRBJ1-2; weak D call: TRBD1 (5 bases). CDR1 is SQVTM and CDR2 is ANQGSEA in the germline V gene. The V end was cut by 7 bases, the J end by 5 bases, with 11 bases between. This CDR3 has 11 amino acids. The CDR3 bases are TGCAGCGATGACAGATCTTATGGCTACACCTTC. Residues: CSDDRSYGYTF. Variable domain in full (rest from reference TRBV29-1 and TRBJ1-2): SAVISQKPSRDICQRGTSLTIQCQVDSQVTMMFWYRQQPGQSLTLIATANQGSEATYESGFVIDKFPISRPNLTFSTLTVSNMSPEDSSIYLCSDDRSYGYTFGSGTRLTVV.

In regard to this clone: Other DNA sequences in this sample translate to the same CDR3. This chain links TRBV9 with TRBJ2-1, with D possibly TRBD2 on 5 matching bases. V was cut by 3 bases and J by 2 bases, with 6 bases left in between. The CDR3 is 13 residues long. CDR1 and CDR2 (germline): SGDLS, YYNGEE. In DNA form, the CDR3 reads TGTGCCAGCAGCGCGGGAACCTACAATGAGCAGTTCTTC. Amino acid sequence: CASSAGTYNEQFF. Looking up the rest from reference TRBV9 and TRBJ2-1 gives the full variable domain: DSGVTQTPKHLITATGQRVTLRCSPRSGDLSVYWYQQSLDQGLQFLIQYYNGEERAKGNILERFSAQQFPDLHSELNLSSLELGDSALYFCASSAGTYNEQFFGPGTRLTVL.

V is TRBV13 and J is TRBJ2-1, with 9 bases fitting TRBD2. Germline V CDR1 and CDR2: PRHDT, FYEKMQ (reference sequence). The CDR3 is 16 amino acids. V lost 5 bases and J lost 11; bases outside the gene matches: 16. The CDR3 loop reads CASSRFASGNLNKQFF. The CDR3 DNA is TGTGCCAGCAGCCGATTCGCTAGCGGGAATCTAAACAAGCAGTTCTTC.

V and J are TRBV5-1 and TRBJ2-5, with D possibly being TRBD1 (5 bases). Trimming removed 3 bases at V and 1 base at J, with 10 bases between. The CDR3 runs to 14 residues. Germline-derived CDR1 and CDR2 are SGHRS and YFSETQ. The DNA of the CDR3 is TGCGCCAGCAGCTGGGGTGGGGCCCAAGAGACCCAGTACTTC. The encoded protein is CASSWGGAQETQYF.

This sequence joins TRBV6-1 and TRBJ1-2; a possible D gene is TRBD1 (6 bases). The CDR3 covers 14 residues. Deletions cut 2 bases from V and 5 bases from J, with 12 bases between. Germline-derived CDR1 and CDR2 are MNHNS and SASEGT. The DNA of the CDR3 is TGTGCCAGCAGTGAACATTACACAGGGTATGGCTACACCTTC. Translated, it gives CASSEHYTGYGYTF.

As for this clone: Within the sample, other DNA sequences also encode this same CDR3. The V gene is TRBV5-4, the J gene TRBJ1-1; 9 bases align to TRBD1. Germline CDR1 is SGHNT and CDR2 is YYREEE (reference sequence). The CDR3 is made up of 14 amino acids. The V segment lost 4 bases and the J segment 1 base; nucleotides outside the gene matches: 2. This CDR3 reads CASSRGQGNTEAFF. The DNA for the CDR3 is TGTGCCAGCAGCCGGGGACAGGGGAACACTGAAGCTTTCTTT. Full variable domain (rest looked up from reference TRBV5-4 and TRBJ1-1): ETGVTQSPTHLIKTRGQQVTLRCSSQSGHNTVSWYQQALGQGPQFIFQYYREEENGRGNFPPRFSGLQFPNYSSELNVNALELDDSALYLCASSRGQGNTEAFFGQGTRLTVV.

V gene TRBV5-1 combines with J gene TRBJ2-1; 7 bases agree with TRBD2. This CDR3 contains 15 residues. V was pared by 0 bases and J by 8 bases, with 8 bases of the junction left unmatched. Germline-derived CDR1 and CDR2 are SGHRS and YFSETQ. This CDR3 reads CASSLGRERIDEQFF. CDR3 DNA: TGCGCCAGCAGCTTGGGGCGGGAGAGGATCGATGAGCAGTTCTTC.